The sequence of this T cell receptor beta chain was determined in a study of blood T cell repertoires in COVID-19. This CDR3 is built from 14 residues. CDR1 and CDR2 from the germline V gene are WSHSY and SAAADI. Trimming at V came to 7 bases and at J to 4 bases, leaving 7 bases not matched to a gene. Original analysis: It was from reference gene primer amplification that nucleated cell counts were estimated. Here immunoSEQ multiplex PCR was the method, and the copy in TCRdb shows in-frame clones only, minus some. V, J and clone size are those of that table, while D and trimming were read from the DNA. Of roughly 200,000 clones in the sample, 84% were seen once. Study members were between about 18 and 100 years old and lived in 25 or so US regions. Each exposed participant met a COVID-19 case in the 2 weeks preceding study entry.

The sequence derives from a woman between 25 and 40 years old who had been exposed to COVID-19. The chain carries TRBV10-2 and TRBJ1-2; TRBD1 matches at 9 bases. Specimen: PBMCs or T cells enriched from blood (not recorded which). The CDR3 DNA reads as TGCGCCAGCAACCTACAGGGGGCCGTCTATGGCTACACCTTC. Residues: CASNLQGAVYGYTF.